This TCR beta chain was observed in a study of CD8+CD57+ T cells in acquired aplastic anemia (dated by TCRdb to 2016 to 2019). Background for the entire study: Extracted DNA from sorted CD4+ and CD8+ cells averaged around 3.5 ug, ranging from roughly 0.2 to 30 ug. CD8+CD57+ expansion was defined as a frequency above the mean frequency observed in healthy subjects. Paper-wide results and their limitations: No significant difference in CD8+ Simpson's diversity was found between patients and healthy controls (P=0.060). Roughly 30 CD8+ CDR3 sequences were found to be shared between patients and controls, but these sequences appeared to be highly expressed in patients and within the immunodominant clones of the patients.

Expansion of CD8+CD57+ cells had been shown by flow cytometry in the patients chosen for sequencing. Every patient had severe acquired aplastic anemia, diagnosed using the International Study of Aplastic Anemia and Agranulocytosis and Camitta criteria. Patients had received no therapy at the time of blood sampling. TCR repertoires of sorted CD4+ and CD8+ blood T cells from severe aplastic anemia patients and healthy subjects were deep-sequenced in the study. In the USA, patient enrollment took place under clinicaltrials.gov protocols 00001620, 01623167, 00001397, 00071045, 00081523 and 00961064. Ficoll-Paque density gradient centrifugation was used to isolate peripheral blood mononuclear cells. Before DNA was extracted, CD4+ and CD8+ T cells were sorted using either FACS or magnetic beads. CDR1 and CDR2 were assigned from the germline V gene (reference sequence) as LNHNV and YYDKDF. The CDR3 has 13 residues if both end residues are counted. Only the CDR3 part of the read is kept: 39 bases, read in frame from the first base. V is trimmed back by 5 bases and J by 1 base, and the junction contains 2 bases that no gene match accounts for.

Genomic DNA was used as template for profiling of TCR beta VDJ combinations and CDR3 sequences. TCR repertoire sequencing was run on an Illumina HiSeq 2000. In the authors' own workflow: Repertoire assessment relied on Simpson's diversity index, CDR3 size and DJ length profiles, and TRBV/TRBJ rearrangement plots. The most abundant DNA sequence in the deep sequencing data was defined as the immunodominant clone. CDR3 amino acid sequences were screened for sharing across subjects and compared with published repertoires and the VDJdb database. TCRdb reran the public reads through fastp at Q25 and MiXCR, keeping productive beta chains. A single entry per CDR3 protein holds the most common genes and DNA from its merged rows. TCRdb's processing, not the authors' own work, is the source of the V and J calls. Present in this sample are about 470,000 distinct CDR3 sequences, around 33% of which were seen just once. Of the sample, 0.8% to 0.85% falls within the top ten clones.

In the case of this clonotype: The clone's antigen remains unknown. Lacking the conserved final phenylalanine or tryptophan, this CDR3 likely reflects a read error.

The clonotype was recovered from a human donor with aplastic anemia. What was sequenced was sorted CD4+, CD8+, or CD8+CD57+ T cells (not recorded which) from PBMCs. The rearrangement combines TRBV15 with TRBJ2-7; TRBD1 agrees with 7 junctional bases. The nucleotides read TGTGCCACCAGCCGACAGGGATCCTACGAGCAGTACCTC. Its translation reads: CATSRQGSYEQYL.